This TCR beta chain came from a study of regulatory T cells in long-lasting Graves disease. Overall study results and limits: Newly diagnosed patients shared about a thousand public clonotypes; persistent patients shared more than 2,500.

The CDR3 has 13 amino acids. Trimming left V 5 bases short and J 2 bases short, with 9 bases between. CDR1 is SGHTA, CDR2 FQGTGA, per germline. The time point here: newly diagnosed GD, antithyroid drugs for less than 3 months. The TCR library used RNA extracted from PBMCs. Relying on iRepertoire HTBI primers and Arm-PCR of CDR3 regions, the team built TCR beta libraries. Each CDR3 protein gets one entry after TCRdb re-called the multiplex PCR reads with MiXCR. The repertoire has hundreds of thousands of distinct CDR3 sequences, 16% of them found once; the top ten carry 30%. As for this clonotype: Its antigen is not identified.

Separately, the same data were catalogued under a study of T cells in Graves' hyperthyroidism and ophthalmopathy. From that second work: TCR CDR3 regions were first amplified by RT-PCR with HTBI primers. Most thyroid clonotypes that were expanded above 0.001 also turned up in blood.

This TCR derives from a man between 35 and 55 years old with Graves disease. The V call is TRBV7-3, the J call TRBJ1-1; D is unresolved. This material consisted of peripheral blood mononuclear cells (PBMCs), taken at new diagnosis, from a patient treated with antithyroid drugs. The CDR3 protein is CASSPSPNTEAFF. The CDR3 DNA reads TGTGCCAGCAGCCCGTCTCCAAACACTGAAGCTTTCTTT.